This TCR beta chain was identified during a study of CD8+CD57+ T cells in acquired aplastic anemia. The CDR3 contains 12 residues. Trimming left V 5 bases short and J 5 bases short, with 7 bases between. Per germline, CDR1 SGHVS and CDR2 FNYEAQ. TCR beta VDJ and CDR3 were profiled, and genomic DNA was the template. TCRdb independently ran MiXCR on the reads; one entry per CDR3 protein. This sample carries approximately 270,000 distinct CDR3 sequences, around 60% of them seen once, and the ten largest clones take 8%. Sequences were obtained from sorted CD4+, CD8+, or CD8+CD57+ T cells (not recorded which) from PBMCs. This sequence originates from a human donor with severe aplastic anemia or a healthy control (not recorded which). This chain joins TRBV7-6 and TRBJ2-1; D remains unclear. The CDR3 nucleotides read TGTGCCAGCAGCCGAGCAGACAATGAGCAGTTCTTC. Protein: CASSRADNEQFF.